The clone carrying this T cell receptor beta chain was found many times. Its specificity is not known. This entry comes from a study of T cells in Graves' hyperthyroidism and ophthalmopathy. Regarding the study as a whole: Patients with ophthalmopathy were separated from those with stable hyperthyroidism by a 13 V-J model. It was a median around 6 months before onset that the model predicted ophthalmopathy.

Authors of the study amplified TCR beta CDR3 regions from RNA transcripts. HTBI primers were used for first-round RT-PCR of the TCR CDR3. TCRdb reprocessed the multiplex PCR reads via MiXCR and lists one record per CDR3 protein. The sample carries more than 500,000 distinct CDR3 sequences, around 42% recorded once. This CDR3 region has 13 residues. Germline CDR1 SGHRS, CDR2 YFSETQ. Trimming removed 4 bases at V and 4 bases at J, with 11 bases between. The rearrangement joins TRBV5-1 to TRBJ2-5, with D uncertain. This receptor was taken from an adult woman with Graves' disease, either hyperthyroidism or ophthalmopathy (not recorded which). Sequencing was carried out using peripheral blood or thyroid tissue (not recorded which). DNA of the CDR3: TGCGCCAGCAGCGGAACCCCGGGAGAGACCCAGTACTTC. It translates to CASSGTPGETQYF.